The rows below give T cell receptor beta chains drawn from one sample of a study of control samples from healthy donors and cancer patients. The table came from immunoSEQ multiplex PCR; TCRdb's copy has only in-frame clones and leaves some out. The sample contains about 150,000 clones, 90% to 95% of which appear only once. The specimen was blood. These TCRs come from a woman in her forties in good health. The CDR3 runs from the conserved cysteine through the conserved F or W. Fields, in order: V gene, D gene, clone size, J gene, CDR3 DNA, CDR3 protein. A D gene is named only where the DNA matches it firmly. Size is omitted from some rows. Given values are once, few, many or a class for expanded clones.

>TRBV19|.|.|TRBJ1-1
TGTGCCAGTAGTTTAACAGTGGACACTGAAGCTTTCTTT
CASSLTVDTEAFF
>TRBV18|.|.|TRBJ1-6
TGTGCCAGCTCACCCGCGATGGGACCCCTCACCCTCCACTTT
CASSPAMGPLTLHF
>TRBV6-6|.|.|TRBJ2-3
TGTGCCAGCAGTCTCCGGGACATTTCTAGCACAGATACGCAGTATTTT
CASSLRDISSTDTQYF
>TRBV11-3|TRBD1|.|TRBJ2-1
TGTGCCAGCAGCTTGGGACAGGGGGCAGGAAATGAGCAGTTCTTC
CASSLGQGAGNEQFF
>TRBV5-4|.|.|TRBJ2-5
TGTGCCAGCAGCTTGGATTTATGGGGGGAGACCCAGTACTTC
CASSLDLWGETQYF
>TRBV25-1|.|.|TRBJ2-7
TGTGCCAGCAGTTCCCAACTAGATTCCTACGAGCAGTACTTC
CASSSQLDSYEQYF
>TRBV27|TRBD1|.|TRBJ1-2
TGTGCCAGCAGTTCCAAAACAAATCGACAGGGGGTTGGTGGCTACACCTTC
CASSSKTNRQGVGGYTF
>TRBV5-1|TRBD1|.|TRBJ2-7
TGCGCCAGCAGCCCCGGACAGGGAGGCTACGAGCAGTACTTC
CASSPGQGGYEQYF
>TRBV3-1/TRBV3-2|.|.|TRBJ2-5
TGTGCCAGCAGCCAAGTCTCCAGAAACCAAGAGACCCAGTACTTC
CASSQVSRNQETQYF
>TRBV10-2|TRBD1|.|TRBJ2-2
TGCGCCAGCAGCGAAGGGACAGGGAGCACCGGGGAGCTGTTTTTT
CASSEGTGSTGELFF
>TRBV7-9|.|.|TRBJ2-7
TGCGCCAGCAGCTTAGAAGGGACCCGAGCCTACGAGCAGTACTTC
CASSLEGTRAYEQYF
>TRBV6-6|.|.|TRBJ1-2
TGTGCCAGCAGCCACCGGGATGGCTACACCTTC
CASSHRDGYTF
>TRBV28|.|.|TRBJ2-7
TGTGCCAGCAGAGGGCCCTACGAGCAGTACTTC
CASRGPYEQYF
>TRBV2|.|.|TRBJ2-5
TGTGCCGGTTCCGGGACGGTGGGGGAGACCCAGTACTTC
CAGSGTVGETQYF
>TRBV19|TRBD1|.|TRBJ2-5
TGTGCCACTAGGGACAGAACGCAAGAGACCCAGTACTTC
CATRDRTQETQYF
>TRBV24-1|.|once|TRBJ2-1
TGTGCCACCAGTAGAACCGGGAGCGTTAATCTGTTCTTC
CATSRTGSVNLFF
>TRBV2|TRBD1|.|TRBJ1-2
TGTGCCAGCAAATTAATCGGGACAGGGGCTTTTGTCTATGGCTACACCTTC
CASKLIGTGAFVYGYTF
>TRBV9|.|.|TRBJ1-3
TGTGCCAGCAGCCCTAGAGTTGGATCCGGAAACACCATATATTTT
CASSPRVGSGNTIYF
>TRBV19|.|.|TRBJ1-1
TGTGCCAGTAGTGTCACAGGGTTGACTGAAGCTTTCTTT
CASSVTGLTEAFF
>TRBV27|.|.|TRBJ1-6
TGTGCCAGCAGTTTATCGGCGGAGAGCTCCTATAATTCACCCCTCCACTTT
CASSLSAESSYNSPLHF
>TRBV9|.|.|TRBJ1-4
TGTGCCAGCAGCGCCTTCGGGACGGACAATGAAAAACTGTTTTTT
CASSAFGTDNEKLFF
>TRBV2|TRBD1|.|TRBJ1-1
TGTGCCAGCGGGACAGGATGGACTGAAGCTTTCTTT
CASGTGWTEAFF
>TRBV5-1|.|.|TRBJ2-5
TGCGCCAGCAGCTTGGGCGGTCCTGGAGAGACCCAGTACTTC
CASSLGGPGETQYF
>TRBV5-4|.|.|TRBJ1-3
TGTGCCAGCAGCCTGGACAACTCTGGAAACACCATATATTTT
CASSLDNSGNTIYF
>TRBV7-7|.|.|TRBJ2-7
TGTGCTAGCAGTCCCTCCCCGGGAGCGTACGAGCAGTACTTC
CASSPSPGAYEQYF
>TRBV12-3/TRBV12-4|TRBD2|.|TRBJ2-7
TGTGCCAGCAGTTTAGAACTAGCGTACGAGCAGTACTTC
CASSLELAYEQYF
>TRBV25-1|.|.|TRBJ1-1
TGTGCCAGCAGTGTGCCAGGGGATAATACTGAAGCTTTCTTT
CASSVPGDNTEAFF
>TRBV4-3|TRBD1|once|TRBJ2-2
TGCGCCAGCAGCCGGGACAGAGCGAACACCGGGGAGCTGTTTTTT
CASSRDRANTGELFF
>TRBV7-9|.|many|TRBJ2-7
TGTGCCAGCAGCTTAGATCCTCGTATCGACGAGCAGTACTTC
CASSLDPRIDEQYF
>TRBV5-5|.|.|TRBJ2-1
TGTGCCAGCAGCTTTCTCCGGACCTACAATGAGCAGTTCTTC
CASSFLRTYNEQFF
>TRBV9|TRBD1|.|TRBJ1-2
TGTGCCAGCAGCGGTCAGGGGGCAGACGAGATGTATGGCTACACCTTC
CASSGQGADEMYGYTF
>TRBV7-2|.|.|TRBJ1-5
TGTGCCAGCAGCCCCGAGGGGGTACGGCAGCCCCAGCATTTT
CASSPEGVRQPQHF
>TRBV29-1|.|.|TRBJ1-1
TGCAGCGTTGACCCCATGGTTAACGGGGCTTTCTTT
CSVDPMVNGAFF
>TRBV5-5|TRBD1|.|TRBJ1-1
TGTGCCAGCAGCTTACGCTACGGACAGGGGGCGAACACTGAAGCTTTCTTT
CASSLRYGQGANTEAFF
>TRBV3-1/TRBV3-2|.|.|TRBJ1-1
TGTGCCAGCAGCCTCAGGGAGACTGAAGCTTTCTTT
CASSLRETEAFF
>TRBV4-3|.|once|TRBJ1-6
TGCGCCAGCAGCCAGAGGAGGGACCCTTCTTCACCCCTCCACTTT
CASSQRRDPSSPLHF
>TRBV9|TRBD1|once|TRBJ1-4
TGTGCCAGCAGCGTCACTACAGGGGCAACTAATGAAAAACTGTTTTTT
CASSVTTGATNEKLFF
>TRBV5-4|.|.|TRBJ2-1
TGTGCCAGCAGCCCCAGGGGTATAGGAAATGAGCAGTTCTTC
CASSPRGIGNEQFF
>TRBV27|.|.|TRBJ1-1
TGTGCCAGCAGTTTATATCTGAACACTGAAGCTTTCTTT
CASSLYLNTEAFF
>TRBV4-3|.|once|TRBJ1-6
TGCGCCAGCAGCCAAGAAAAGGACCATAATTCACCCCTCCACTTT
CASSQEKDHNSPLHF
>TRBV14|.|.|TRBJ1-4
TGTGCCAGCAGCCAGCTGGGTGTAAAACTGCTTTTT
CASSQLGVKLLF
>TRBV12-5|.|once|TRBJ2-1
TGTGCTAGTGGTTTGGGGTACAATGAGCAGTTCTTC
CASGLGYNEQFF
>TRBV7-2|.|.|TRBJ2-7
TGTGCCAGCAGCCCCAGGACGGTCCATCCCTACGAGCAGTACTTC
CASSPRTVHPYEQYF
>TRBV9|.|.|TRBJ1-1
TGTGCCAGCAGCGTAGAAGGCGGCCTGGGCACTGAAGCTTTCTTT
CASSVEGGLGTEAFF
>TRBV29-1|TRBD1|.|TRBJ2-7
TGCAGCGTTGCACAGGGGAAATACGAGCAGTACTTC
CSVAQGKYEQYF
>TRBV14|.|.|TRBJ1-1
TGTGCCAGCAGCCAAGACCGCCTGAAAGCTTTCTTT
CASSQDRLKAFF
>TRBV25-1|.|.|TRBJ2-3
TGTGCCAGCAGTGAATATAGGGCCGGAACAGATACGCAGTATTTT
CASSEYRAGTDTQYF
>TRBV19|.|.|TRBJ1-1
TGTGCCAGTACCCTCGGGTCCTTGACTGAAGCTTTCTTT
CASTLGSLTEAFF
>TRBV7-2|TRBD2|.|TRBJ2-5
TGTGCCAGCAGCCCTCGGACTAGCGGGCACGCAGAGACCCAGTACTTC
CASSPRTSGHAETQYF
>TRBV15|.|once|TRBJ2-1
TGTGCCACCCGACCGGGACTCGCTGGAAAGCAGTTCTTC
CATRPGLAGKQFF
>TRBV9|TRBD1|.|TRBJ1-6
TGTGCCAGCAGCCGTACAATACCTAGGACAGGGGAGAATTCACCCCTCCACTTT
CASSRTIPRTGENSPLHF
>TRBV20-1|TRBD2|once|TRBJ2-7
TGCAGTGCTAGTAAGTCGGGACTAGCGGGAGCCGAGCAGTACTTC
CSASKSGLAGAEQYF
>TRBV6-2/TRBV6-3|TRBD1|.|TRBJ2-5
TGTGCCAGCAGTTACTCGATCAGGGGGCGGGAGACCCAGTACTTC
CASSYSIRGRETQYF
>TRBV5-5|.|.|TRBJ1-1
TGTGCCAGCAGCTTGAGTGCCCAAGAGGGCACTGAAGCTTTCTTT
CASSLSAQEGTEAFF
>TRBV19|TRBD1|.|TRBJ1-1
TGTGCCAGTAGTACGCGGGACAGACCCGCTGAAGCTTTCTTT
CASSTRDRPAEAFF
>TRBV7-9|.|once|TRBJ2-5
TGTGCCAGCAGCTTAGGGGCCTACCCACCCCCCCAAGAGACCCAGTACTTC
CASSLGAYPPPQETQYF